One sample yielded the 24 T cell receptor beta chains listed below, sequenced in a study of blood T cell repertoires in COVID-19. The repertoire was sequenced with immunoSEQ multiplex PCR; TCRdb's copy has only in-frame clones and lacks some. The sample holds 100,000 to 150,000 clones, about four fifths seen once. Sequencing was performed on peripheral blood. The source is a woman aged 50 to 60 with acute or convalescent COVID-19.

The CDR3 DNA follows: TGTGCCAGCAGCTTGGCGGGGGGTCCATTGGCAGATACGCAGTATTTT. Amino acids: CASSLAGGPLADTQYF. The rearrangement uses TRBV5-4 and TRBJ2-3, with 7 positions matching TRBD2. Germline CDR1 SGHNT, CDR2 YYREEE (reference sequence). V trimming: 0 bases; J trimming: 4 bases; junction bases outside the gene matches: 8. The CDR3 sequence is 16 residues long.

This clone came up once. The chain employs TRBV28 and TRBJ2-3; a weak D match, TRBD1 (6 bases). This CDR3 is built from 18 residues. Germline assignment: CDR1 MDHEN and CDR2 SYDVKM. V lost 2 bases, J lost 3 bases, and 21 bases lay in between. CDR3 sequence: CASSLLLTGGSSTDTQYF. CDR3 DNA sequence: TGTGCCAGCAGTTTACTTTTGACAGGAGGATCGTCTACAGATACGCAGTATTTT.

This clone was found a few times. The chain is built from TRBV29-1 and TRBJ1-1; 7 bases line up with TRBD1. Germline assignment: CDR1 SQVTM and CDR2 ANQGSEA. This CDR3 has 13 residues. V shed 7 bases and J 1 base; nucleotides not matched to a gene: 6. The CDR3 DNA reads as TGCAGCGCCCGGACAGGTCAGAACACTGAAGCTTTCTTT. Its translation is CSARTGQNTEAFF.

The chain recombines TRBV6-7 with TRBJ2-2, with a possible D match to TRBD2 (5 bases). TRBV6-7 is given ORF status, its function remaining uncertain. The CDR3 is 14 residues long. Trimming removed 8 bases at V and 1 base at J, with 11 bases between. Written as DNA, the CDR3 is TGTGCCAGCGCCGGCAGCGGGAACACCGGGGAGCTGTTTTTT. Translated, it gives CASAGSGNTGELFF.

The chain carries TRBV30 and TRBJ1-1, with 7 bases that match TRBD1. After removal of 0 bases from V and 2 bases from J, the junction contained 18 bases not matched to a gene. This CDR3 spans 19 amino acids. Germline CDR1 and CDR2: GTSNPN and SVGIG (reference sequence). The CDR3 nucleotides are TGTGCCTGGAGTGTACTGTGGAGGTCACTACAGGGGCTCAACACTGAAGCTTTCTTT. Protein: CAWSVLWRSLQGLNTEAFF.

V usage is TRBV18 and J usage is TRBJ1-3, with 7 bases identical to TRBD1. Looked up from germline, CDR1 is KGHSH and CDR2 is LQKENI. V was clipped by 3 bases and J by 0 bases; unmatched bases: 2. The CDR3 extends over 15 amino acids. The CDR3 DNA follows: TGTGCCAGCTCACCCGGACAGGCCTCTGGAAACACCATATATTTT. Encoded protein: CASSPGQASGNTIYF. The complete variable domain, with remaining parts taken from reference TRBV18 and TRBJ1-3, reads NAGVMQNPRHLVRRRGQEARLRCSPMKGHSHVYWYRQLPEEGLKFMVYLQKENIIDESGMPKERFSAEFPKEGPSILRIQQVVRGDSAAYFCASSPGQASGNTIYFGEGSWLTVV.

V is TRBV9 and J is TRBJ2-2, with 8 bases aligning to TRBD2. Germline CDR1 SGDLS, CDR2 YYNGEE. The CDR3 length is 17 residues. V lost 4 bases, J lost 2 bases, and 10 bases stayed unmatched. CDR3 sequence reads: CASSSPSSGGNTGELFF. The CDR3 DNA reads as TGTGCCAGCAGCTCACCCTCGAGCGGGGGAAACACCGGGGAGCTGTTTTTT. The whole variable domain, remainder taken from reference TRBV9 and TRBJ2-2, is DSGVTQTPKHLITATGQRVTLRCSPRSGDLSVYWYQQSLDQGLQFLIQYYNGEERAKGNILERFSAQQFPDLHSELNLSSLELGDSALYFCASSSPSSGGNTGELFFGEGSRLTVL.

J is TRBJ1-1 and V is TRBV30; 7 nucleotides line up with TRBD1. Germline V gene lookup returns CDR1 GTSNPN and CDR2 SVGIG (reference sequence). V trimming: 3 bases; J trimming: 0 bases; junction bases outside the gene matches: 4. The CDR3 is 14 residues long. The DNA of the CDR3 is TGTGCCTGGAGGAACACAGGGGTGAACACTGAAGCTTTCTTT. It encodes CAWRNTGVNTEAFF.

The chain couples TRBV19 to TRBJ2-1; D is ambiguous. This CDR3 has 15 amino acids. Deletions cut 7 bases from V and 0 bases from J, with 13 bases between. Germline V CDR1 and CDR2: LNHDA, SQIVND (reference sequence). Here the CDR3 reads CASNRAHRSYNEQFF. CDR3 sequence (DNA): TGTGCCAGTAATCGAGCGCACCGCTCCTACAATGAGCAGTTCTTC.

This chain links TRBV28 with TRBJ1-3; the D gene is possibly TRBD1 (5 bases). Germline assignment: CDR1 MDHEN and CDR2 SYDVKM. The length of the CDR3 is 15 residues. Trimming took 7 bases from V and 1 from J, leaving 14 bases between them. CDR3 loop: CASIRQRMSGNTIYF. CDR3 sequence (DNA): TGTGCCAGCATCAGACAGAGGATGTCTGGAAACACCATATATTTT. Full variable domain (rest looked up from reference TRBV28 and TRBJ1-3): DVKVTQSSRYLVKRTGEKVFLECVQDMDHENMFWYRQDPGLGLRLIYFSYDVKMKEKGDIPEGYSVSREKKERFSLILESASTNQTSMYLCASIRQRMSGNTIYFGEGSWLTVV.

This chain joins TRBV10-1 and TRBJ1-2, with D possibly TRBD1 on 6 matching bases. The V gene lost 6 bases and the J gene lost 7 bases, with 15 bases spanning the gap. The germline gives CDR1 WNHNN, CDR2 SYGVQD (reference sequence). This CDR3 region has 13 residues. This CDR3 reads CASRQGGGVGYTF. CDR3 nucleotide sequence: TGCGCCAGCAGACAAGGGGGGGGCGTTGGCTACACCTTC.

The CDR3 is CASDTGTSGGARTDTQYF. The CDR3 region has the DNA TGTGCCAGCGATACCGGGACTAGCGGGGGGGCCCGAACAGATACGCAGTATTTT. The chain couples TRBV2 to TRBJ2-3; 16 bases map to TRBD2. The CDR3 runs to 18 residues. With 8 bases clipped from V and 3 bases from J, the junction kept 11 bases outside the gene matches. From germline, CDR1 is SNHLY and CDR2 FYNNEI.

This clone showed up just a few times. CDR3 amino acids: CAWKGTWGEQYF. CDR3 nucleotide sequence: TGTGCCTGGAAGGGGACTTGGGGAGAGCAGTACTTC. The genes are TRBV30 and TRBJ2-7, with D possibly being TRBD2 (6 bases). CDR3 length equals 12 residues. Germline CDR1 and CDR2: GTSNPN and SVGIG (reference sequence). Deletions cut 4 bases from V and 7 bases from J, with 14 bases between.

This chain links TRBV29-1 with TRBJ1-5, with no clear D. Germline assignment: CDR1 SQVTM and CDR2 ANQGSEA. This CDR3 spans 14 amino acids. V lost 5 bases, J lost 0 bases, and 11 bases lay in between. The chain's CDR3 is CSVRGLGSNQPQHF. The DNA of the CDR3 is TGCAGCGTTAGAGGGTTGGGTAGCAATCAGCCCCAGCATTTT.

This clone has only one observation. This chain links TRBV5-1 with TRBJ2-7; 8 bases line up with TRBD2. V was clipped by 2 bases and J by 7 bases; unmatched bases: 8. Germline CDR1 is SGHRS and CDR2 is YFSETQ. The CDR3 sequence is 14 residues long. Here the CDR3 reads CASSFSGAHEEQYF. The CDR3 bases are TGCGCCAGCAGCTTTAGCGGGGCCCACGAAGAGCAGTACTTC.

The V and J genes are TRBV28 and TRBJ1-4; D remains ambiguous. The germline gives CDR1 MDHEN, CDR2 SYDVKM. The CDR3 totals 12 residues. Trimming took 10 bases from V and 8 from J, leaving 14 bases between them. The DNA of the CDR3 is TGTGCCACCTCGACGGAGGGCGAAAAACTGTTTTTT. It yields the protein CATSTEGEKLFF.

The rearrangement uses TRBV5-6 and TRBJ1-5; D gene uncertain. V was pared by 0 bases and J by 4 bases, with 8 bases between. The CDR3 contains 14 residues. The germline gives CDR1 SGHDT, CDR2 YYEEEE. CDR3 in amino acids: CASSLGSGNQPQHF. CDR3 nucleotides: TGTGCCAGCAGCTTGGGGTCGGGTAATCAGCCCCAGCATTTT.

V is TRBV6-1 and J is TRBJ1-2; perhaps TRBD1 as D (6 bases). Per the germline V gene, CDR1 is MNHNS and CDR2 is SASEGT. This CDR3 has 15 amino acids. The germline V and J ends were trimmed by 2 bases and 0 bases, with 10 bases remaining between them. CDR3 sequence: CASSERGASNYGYTF. DNA of the CDR3: TGTGCCAGCAGTGAACGGGGGGCGTCTAACTATGGCTACACCTTC.

The chain uses TRBV7-8 and TRBJ2-3; 10 bases fit TRBD2. The CDR3 extends over 16 amino acids. CDR1 is SGHVS and CDR2 is FQNEAQ in the germline V gene. Germline trimming cut 4 bases from V and 2 bases from J; bases unmatched to any gene: 6. CDR3 coding DNA: TGTGCCAGCAGCTCTGTAGCGGGGGGAACCACAGATACGCAGTATTTT. Protein sequence: CASSSVAGGTTDTQYF. The entire variable domain, with the rest obtained from reference TRBV7-8 and TRBJ2-3, is as follows: GAGVSQSPRYKVAKRGQDVALRCDPISGHVSLFWYQQALGQGPEFLTYFQNEAQLDKSGLPSDRFFAERPEGSVSTLKIQRTQQEDSAVYLCASSSVAGGTTDTQYFGPGTRLTVL.

This chain joins TRBV29-1 and TRBJ1-2; D possibly corresponds to TRBD1 (6 bases). V was trimmed by 0 bases and J by 7 bases, leaving 12 bases between them. The CDR3 consists of 13 residues. Germline V gene sequence: CDR1 SQVTM, CDR2 ANQGSEA. The CDR3 DNA reads TGCAGCGTTGAAGAGGGGACAACTAGTGGCTACACCTTC. Translated, it gives CSVEEGTTSGYTF.

The gene calls are TRBV5-4 and TRBJ1-2, with a weak D call TRBD1 (6 bases). V lost 4 bases to trimming and J lost 0 bases, with 22 bases between them. This CDR3 is 18 amino acids long. Germline V lookup: CDR1 SGHNT, CDR2 YYREEE (reference sequence). The CDR3, as DNA: TGTGCCAGCAGCCCCCATTTTCGGGGGGCGAGAGCTAACTATGGCTACACCTTC. Its translation: CASSPHFRGARANYGYTF.

The rearrangement uses TRBV6-5 and TRBJ1-6; 9 bases match TRBD1. V lost 0 bases, J lost 4 bases, and 1 base stayed unmatched. This CDR3 comprises 16 residues. The V gene's germline CDR1 is MNHEY and CDR2 SVGAGI. The CDR3 protein is CASSYSGTGYNSPLHF. CDR3 in DNA: TGTGCCAGCAGTTACTCCGGGACAGGGTATAATTCACCCCTCCACTTT.

The rearrangement uses TRBV3-1 (or the pseudogene TRBV3-2) and TRBJ1-5; TRBD1 is a possible D gene (5 bases). The CDR3 extends over 15 amino acids. The V and J ends lost 1 base and 6 bases respectively, with 13 bases between them. Germline CDR1 reads LGHDT; CDR2 reads YNNKEL (reference sequence). In nucleotides, the CDR3 is TGTGCCAGCAGCCAAGGGGGGGTGACGAGTCAGCCCCAGCATTTT. Translation: CASSQGGVTSQPQHF.

The rearrangement joins TRBV11-2 to TRBJ1-6; the D gene is possibly TRBD1 (6 bases). Germline-derived CDR1 and CDR2 are SGHAT and FQNNGV. V lost 6 bases, J lost 5 bases, and 8 bases lay in between. CDR3 length: 13 amino acids. The CDR3 loop reads CASRGQNNSPLHF. The CDR3 DNA reads as TGTGCCAGCAGGGGACAAAATAATTCACCCCTCCACTTT.